The rows below give T cell receptor beta chains drawn from one sample of a study of Ad26.COV2.S vaccination and SARS-CoV-2 variants. Clones were read by immunoSEQ multiplex PCR, and TCRdb kept only the in-frame ones, dropping some. The sample carries roughly 100,000 clones, over 70% recorded once. The sample here was peripheral blood, taken after recovery from COVID-19. These receptors all come from a human donor who had recovered from COVID-19. Each CDR3 is given without its conserved first and last residue. The size field is filled for only some rows; it gives once, few, many or a size class.

j_call clone_size v_call cdr3_aa
TRBJ1-1 - TRBV2 ASSEWQGLGKDTEAF
TRBJ1-4 - TRBV28 ASSSIGGGRGSTNEKLF
TRBJ1-6 - TRBV27 ASSYGRPGSPLH
TRBJ1-5 - TRBV7-2 ASSLEQGGQPQH
TRBJ2-3 once TRBV7-6 ASSRAGPGTDTQY
TRBJ2-7 once TRBV30 AWSVVGARYEQY
TRBJ1-6 - TRBV11-2 ASSLERVSPLH
TRBJ2-2 - TRBV19 ASSIRRGGTGELF
TRBJ1-1 - TRBV2 ASRQGAVAF
TRBJ1-5 many TRBV5-1 ASSLDSYSNQPQH
TRBJ2-7 - TRBV7-3 ASSPGGLYEQY
TRBJ1-6 - TRBV19 ASSIRDSRGSPLH
TRBJ2-3 - TRBV5-1 ASSLSLAGAYTDTQY
TRBJ1-1 - TRBV9 ASSAAGAGTEAF
TRBJ1-4 few TRBV5-5 ASSTRANEKLF
TRBJ2-7 - TRBV29-1 SVGITFYEQY
TRBJ1-5 once TRBV30 AWSVESGDQPQH
TRBJ2-1 - TRBV14 ASSMTSGGLNEQF
TRBJ1-4 few TRBV12-3/TRBV12-4 ASSRGNEKLF
TRBJ1-2 - TRBV6-2/TRBV6-3 ASSTSICIGTYGYT
TRBJ1-2 - TRBV24-1 ATAGKIEGGYT
TRBJ1-5 - TRBV6-4 ASSEVGGPGTDQPQH
TRBJ2-2 - TRBV4-2 ASSQYRAGANTGELF
TRBJ2-5 - TRBV2 ASSTVPGQGQETQY
TRBJ1-4 - TRBV13 ASSSGWGTGGKLF
TRBJ2-5 - TRBV5-4 ASSVYSSETQY
TRBJ2-7 - TRBV4-2 ASSHGQRPYEQY
TRBJ2-1 - TRBV19 ASSISPQSYNEQF
TRBJ2-1 - TRBV2 ASSKGQGSADEQF
TRBJ2-7 - TRBV11-2 ASSPGRVEQY
TRBJ1-1 - TRBV4-3 ASSQDTGAGAF
TRBJ2-3 - TRBV21-1 ASSKEVQQLDPDTQY
TRBJ1-2 few TRBV5-4 ASSRDKDYGYT
TRBJ1-4 - TRBV7-2 ASSSNFGTGDEKLF
TRBJ2-7 - TRBV23-1 ASISPPLGPSYEQY
TRBJ1-3 - TRBV5-4 ASSLGGARTGDTIY